The 20 T cell receptor beta chains in this list originate from one sample, sequenced in a study of identical twins. Each CDR3 protein is one row after TCRdb ran MiXCR on the 5' RACE reads. This table holds approximately 210,000 distinct CDR3 sequences, 6.5% found once. This sample was also put to use in a study of T cells expressing NK-cell markers.

Sample: CD8+ T cells sorted from blood. Receptor source: a woman under 30 in good health.

There are many counts of this clonotype. This chain joins TRBV29-1 and TRBJ2-5, with 8 bases aligning to TRBD2. CDR1 is SQVTM, CDR2 ANQGSEA, per germline. V lost 3 bases, J lost 3 bases, and 6 bases stayed unmatched. The length of the CDR3 is 14 residues. DNA of the CDR3: TGCAGCGTTGATAATATAGCGGGAAAAGAGACCCAGTACTTC. Its protein product is CSVDNIAGKETQYF. Full variable domain (rest looked up from reference TRBV29-1 and TRBJ2-5): SAVISQKPSRDICQRGTSLTIQCQVDSQVTMMFWYRQQPGQSLTLIATANQGSEATYESGFVIDKFPISRPNLTFSTLTVSNMSPEDSSIYLCSVDNIAGKETQYFGPGTRLLVL.

The chain employs TRBV7-9 and TRBJ2-7; the match to TRBD2 covers 12 bases. J was trimmed by 2 bases and V by 7 bases; bases with no gene match: 3. Germline lookup yields CDR1 SEHNR and CDR2 FQNEAQ (reference sequence). The CDR3 contains 14 residues. The CDR3, as DNA: TGTGCCAGCATACTAGCGGGAGGTCCCTACGAGCAGTACTTC. Protein: CASILAGGPYEQYF.

The CDR3 is CASSLSAHGLDGQFF. DNA of the CDR3: TGTGCCAGCAGTTTATCGGCCCACGGACTTGACGGGCAGTTCTTC. The chain recombines TRBV27 with TRBJ2-1; possibly TRBD2 for D (5 bases). This CDR3 spans 15 amino acids. Deletions cut 0 bases from V and 12 bases from J, with 18 bases between. The germline CDR1 and CDR2 sequences are MNHEY and SMNVEV (reference sequence).

In its sample, this clonotype was seen many times. V is TRBV6-1 and J is TRBJ2-1, with 7 bases aligning to TRBD1. CDR3 length: 16 residues. V lost 5 bases, J lost 0 bases, and 7 bases stayed unmatched. Looked up from germline, CDR1 is MNHNS and CDR2 is SASEGT. CDR3 DNA sequence: TGTGCCAGCAGTCATAGGACAGGTCTCTCCTACAATGAGCAGTTCTTC. Protein sequence: CASSHRTGLSYNEQFF.

There are a few counts of this clonotype. This chain connects TRBV27 to TRBJ2-1; TRBD2 matches 15 bases. With V trimmed by 8 bases and J by 4 bases, 3 bases remained unmatched. Germline CDR1 and CDR2: MNHEY and SMNVEV (reference sequence). The CDR3 sequence is 15 residues long. CDR3 in DNA: TGTGCCAGCGGACTAGCGGGAGGGACTTACAATGAGCAGTTCTTC. Encoded protein: CASGLAGGTYNEQFF.

This clonotype has a count of ten or more. J is TRBJ1-1 and V is TRBV30; D remains unclear. Trimming removed 1 base at V and 5 bases at J, with 11 bases between. The CDR3 has 13 amino acids. Germline CDR1 GTSNPN, CDR2 SVGIG (reference sequence). CDR3 in DNA: TGTGCCTGGAGTGACCTCGGCTCGACTGAAGCTTTCTTT. Protein product: CAWSDLGSTEAFF.

The genes are TRBV30 and TRBJ2-5; D is uncertain. The germline V gene encodes CDR1 GTSNPN and CDR2 SVGIG (reference sequence). Trimming pared 2 bases from V and 11 bases from J, leaving 12 bases between. The CDR3 loop spans 11 amino acids. The CDR3 coding sequence is TGTGCCTGGAGTCCCGTTGGAAGGCAGTACTTC. Amino acid sequence: CAWSPVGRQYF.

The sample holds a few counts of this clonotype. The CDR3 spells CASSPPEEFKNIQYF. CDR3 DNA sequence: TGTGCCAGCTCACCACCGGAGGAGTTCAAAAACATTCAGTACTTC. The V gene is TRBV18, the J gene TRBJ2-4; perhaps TRBD2 as D (5 bases). The CDR3 runs 15 residues. The germline gives CDR1 KGHSH, CDR2 LQKENI. V dropped 0 bases and J dropped 3 bases, with 9 bases sitting between them.

This clonotype was seen at least ten times. V and J are TRBV3-1 and TRBJ2-7; tentatively, D is TRBD1 (6 bases). The V end was cut by 11 bases, the J end by 3 bases, with 35 bases between. Germline-derived CDR1 and CDR2 are LGHDT and YNNKEL (reference sequence). CDR3 size: 19 residues. The CDR3 bases are TGTGCCTCCTGCCCGATGCCGAATTACATAGACAGGAGCGGCTACGAGCAGTACTTC. It specifies CASCPMPNYIDRSGYEQYF.

The chain links TRBV7-9 to TRBJ2-3, with a possible D match to TRBD1 (5 bases). V was shortened by 8 bases and J by 3 bases, with 18 bases between the two germline ends. CDR1 and CDR2 (germline): SEHNR, FQNEAQ (reference sequence). This CDR3 spans 15 amino acids. The CDR3, as DNA: TGTGCCAGCTTAGGGGCCCAGGGTAAGACAGATACGCAGTATTTT. Protein sequence: CASLGAQGKTDTQYF.

The rearrangement uses TRBV20-1 and TRBJ2-7; D gene uncertain. From germline, CDR1 is DFQATT and CDR2 SNEGSKA (reference sequence). The length of the CDR3 is 16 residues. Trimming took 0 bases from V and 3 from J, leaving 18 bases between them. DNA of the CDR3: TGCAGTGCTAGAGATAGGGCCAATCCCCTCCTCTACGAGCAGTACTTC. This codes for CSARDRANPLLYEQYF.

This clonotype was observed a handful of times. This chain joins TRBV3-1 and TRBJ2-3; no clear D gene. This CDR3 contains 15 residues. CDR1 and CDR2 from the germline V gene are LGHDT and YNNKEL (reference sequence). V gave up 0 bases and J gave up 0 bases, with 7 bases separating them. CDR3 region: CASSQEGRSTDTQYF. CDR3 sequence (DNA): TGTGCCAGCAGCCAAGAGGGTCGGAGCACAGATACGCAGTATTTT.

The V and J genes are TRBV7-6 and TRBJ2-5, with D perhaps matching TRBD2 (6 bases). The CDR3 loop spans 14 amino acids. Germline CDR1 reads SGHVS; CDR2 reads FNYEAQ. The V and J ends lost 4 bases and 2 bases respectively, with 11 bases between them. CDR3 bases: TGTGCCAGCAGCTCCACGGCGGGGCAAGAGACCCAGTACTTC. Translation gives CASSSTAGQETQYF. The whole variable domain, filled in from reference TRBV7-6 and TRBJ2-5, reads GAGVSQSPRYKVTKRGQDVALRCDPISGHVSLYWYRQALGQGPEFLTYFNYEAQQDKSGLPNDRFSAERPEGSISTLTIQRTEQRDSAMYRCASSSTAGQETQYFGPGTRLLVL.

This clonotype was found many times. The gene calls are TRBV12-3 or TRBV12-4 and TRBJ2-7; TRBD2 might be the D (6 bases). This CDR3 has 15 residues. V lost 6 bases and J 0 bases, leaving 15 bases between the germline ends. CDR3: CASRGRGFSSYEQYF. For the CDR3, the DNA is TGTGCCAGCAGGGGACGGGGGTTTAGCTCCTACGAGCAGTACTTC.

A word on this clonotype: A read error may account for a junction end that differs from germline. CDR3 amino acids: CASSLAGGRDTQYF. The CDR3, as DNA: TGTGCCAGCAGTCTAGCGGGGGGGCGTGATACGCAGTATTTT. The chain carries TRBV12-3 or TRBV12-4 and TRBJ2-3; the match to TRBD2 covers 12 bases. CDR3 length equals 14 residues.

This clonotype was counted only a few times. The chain joins TRBV29-1 to TRBJ1-2; 8 positions agree with TRBD1. The CDR3 extends over 14 amino acids. Germline V lookup: CDR1 SQVTM, CDR2 ANQGSEA. Trimming took 5 bases from V and 6 from J; bases not matched to a gene: 11. This CDR3 reads CSVSLPGQANGYTF. In nucleotides, the CDR3 is TGCAGCGTTTCTCTTCCGGGACAGGCAAATGGCTACACCTTC. The full variable domain, its missing parts supplied by reference TRBV29-1 and TRBJ1-2, is SAVISQKPSRDICQRGTSLTIQCQVDSQVTMMFWYRQQPGQSLTLIATANQGSEATYESGFVIDKFPISRPNLTFSTLTVSNMSPEDSSIYLCSVSLPGQANGYTFGSGTRLTVV.

This clonotype was observed many times. The chain uses TRBV4-3 and TRBJ2-1, with 11 nucleotides matching TRBD2. This CDR3 is built from 17 residues. Trimming at V came to 0 bases and at J to 8 bases, leaving 9 bases not matched to a gene. CDR1 is LGHNA, CDR2 YSLEER, per germline. CDR3 coding DNA: TGCGCCAGCAGCCAAGATTCTAGCGGGAGGACCCCCGATGAGCAGTTCTTC. Translating gives CASSQDSSGRTPDEQFF.

In this sample, this clonotype turned up many times. The chain recombines TRBV10-3 with TRBJ2-1; 8 bases map to TRBD1. There are 13 residues in the CDR3. Germline V gives CDR1 ENHRY, CDR2 SYGVKD. The V gene end was trimmed by 6 bases and the J gene end by 6 bases; junction bases not matched to a gene: 4. CDR3 amino acids: CAIRLTGGNEQFF. CDR3 sequence (DNA): TGTGCCATCAGATTAACAGGGGGCAATGAGCAGTTCTTC.

In its sample, this clonotype was seen many times. The chain joins TRBV2 to TRBJ2-5, with D unclear. The CDR3 spans 12 residues. CDR1 SNHLY and CDR2 FYNNEI come from the germline V gene. V lost 7 bases and J 5 bases, leaving 11 bases between the germline ends. CDR3 coding DNA: TGTGCCAGCATCGGATCCCGGGAGACCCAGTACTTC. As protein: CASIGSRETQYF.

This clonotype was seen many times. The V call is TRBV5-6, the J call TRBJ2-1, with TRBD1 matching over 11 bases. Germline V gene sequence: CDR1 SGHDT, CDR2 YYEEEE. J was trimmed by 7 bases and V by 0 bases; bases with no gene match: 9. This CDR3 is 17 amino acids long. The CDR3 region is CASSLARRTGGFNEQFF. The CDR3 DNA reads TGTGCCAGCAGCTTGGCCCGCAGGACAGGGGGCTTTAATGAGCAGTTCTTC.